The rows below give T cell receptor beta chains drawn from one sample of a study of blood T cell repertoires in COVID-19. Data came from immunoSEQ multiplex PCR; TCRdb stores just in-frame clones and leaves some out. The profile shows 100,000 to 150,000 clones, 75% to 90% of them singletons. The source material was peripheral blood. These receptors originate from a man aged 60-69 years with COVID-19, enrolled during active disease. The conserved cysteine and the conserved F or W are not part of the CDR3 here.

j_call: TRBJ1-4
v_call: TRBV4-2
cdr3_aa: ASSQDNQRTGVEKLF

j_call: TRBJ2-5
v_call: TRBV30
cdr3_aa: AWSAGTGGRGTQY

j_call: TRBJ1-5
v_call: TRBV10-3
cdr3_aa: ATQPTGTNQPQH

j_call: TRBJ1-3
v_call: TRBV20-1
cdr3_aa: SARGLRGNTIY

j_call: TRBJ1-1
v_call: TRBV28
cdr3_aa: ASSPGGAGGRNTEAF

j_call: TRBJ1-4
v_call: TRBV24-1
cdr3_aa: ATSETGLGEKLF

j_call: TRBJ1-5
v_call: TRBV5-5
cdr3_aa: ASSAAGGNQPQH

j_call: TRBJ2-1
v_call: TRBV7-3
cdr3_aa: ASSLGLAGDEQF

j_call: TRBJ1-1
v_call: TRBV30
cdr3_aa: AWSSPGGEAF

j_call: TRBJ1-1
v_call: TRBV30
cdr3_aa: AWGTGYTEAF

j_call: TRBJ2-7
v_call: TRBV5-1
cdr3_aa: ASSKVEEEQY

j_call: TRBJ1-2
v_call: TRBV7-8
cdr3_aa: ASSSPGGGHETNYGYT

j_call: TRBJ1-4
v_call: TRBV28
cdr3_aa: ASTGQYEKLF

j_call: TRBJ2-7
v_call: TRBV4-3
cdr3_aa: ASSQDMAGQGYEQY

j_call: TRBJ2-2
v_call: TRBV2
cdr3_aa: ASGGQRTNTGELF

j_call: TRBJ1-1
v_call: TRBV6-5
cdr3_aa: ASILVGQGSTEAF

j_call: TRBJ2-7
v_call: TRBV20-1
cdr3_aa: SASSTGGFYEQY

j_call: TRBJ1-6
v_call: TRBV28
cdr3_aa: ASSPPDWNSPLH

j_call: TRBJ1-1
v_call: TRBV6-1
cdr3_aa: ASSERVSGNTEAF

j_call: TRBJ1-1
v_call: TRBV5-4
cdr3_aa: ASSLGAGVATEAF

j_call: TRBJ1-6
v_call: TRBV30
cdr3_aa: AWAGQGASSYNSPLH

j_call: TRBJ2-3
v_call: TRBV5-4
cdr3_aa: ASSLEGTDTQY

j_call: TRBJ2-3
v_call: TRBV5-1
cdr3_aa: ASSLKLHGDTQY

j_call: TRBJ2-5
v_call: TRBV19
cdr3_aa: ASSIDTSPQETQY

j_call: TRBJ1-1
v_call: TRBV5-6
cdr3_aa: ASSAPVGGPTMGEAF

j_call: TRBJ1-2
v_call: TRBV12-3/TRBV12-4
cdr3_aa: ASSLGDRDGYT

j_call: TRBJ1-2
v_call: TRBV4-2
cdr3_aa: ASSQDPANYGYT

j_call: TRBJ2-7
v_call: TRBV3-1/TRBV3-2
cdr3_aa: ASSRGSYEQY

j_call: TRBJ1-5
v_call: TRBV7-8
cdr3_aa: ASSLAPGNQPQH

j_call: TRBJ1-4
v_call: TRBV6-5
cdr3_aa: ASIRGTNEKLF

j_call: TRBJ2-3
v_call: TRBV10-3
cdr3_aa: AISTRGVGTDTQY

j_call: TRBJ1-5
v_call: TRBV12-3/TRBV12-4
cdr3_aa: ASSTQNQPQH

j_call: TRBJ2-7
v_call: TRBV9
cdr3_aa: ASSEAPTGERQY

j_call: TRBJ2-5
v_call: TRBV6-5
cdr3_aa: ASKLAGDQETQY

j_call: TRBJ2-5
v_call: TRBV5-6
cdr3_aa: ASSKPGQGDSETQY

j_call: TRBJ1-3
v_call: TRBV6-5
cdr3_aa: ASFTTSGNTIY

j_call: TRBJ2-7
v_call: TRBV19
cdr3_aa: ASSINAGGYEQY